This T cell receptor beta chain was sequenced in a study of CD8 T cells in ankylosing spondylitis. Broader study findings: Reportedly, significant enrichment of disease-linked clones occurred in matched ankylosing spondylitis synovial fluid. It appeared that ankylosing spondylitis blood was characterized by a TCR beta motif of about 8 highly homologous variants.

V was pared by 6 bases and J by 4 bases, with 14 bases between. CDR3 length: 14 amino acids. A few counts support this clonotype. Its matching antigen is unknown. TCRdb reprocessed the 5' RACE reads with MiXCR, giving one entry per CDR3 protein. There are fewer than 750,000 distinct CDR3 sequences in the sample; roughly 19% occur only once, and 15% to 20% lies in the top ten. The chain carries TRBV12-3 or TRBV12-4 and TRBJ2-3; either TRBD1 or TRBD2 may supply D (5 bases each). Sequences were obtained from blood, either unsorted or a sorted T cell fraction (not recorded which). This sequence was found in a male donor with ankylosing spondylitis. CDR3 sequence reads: CASSPPVGADTQYF. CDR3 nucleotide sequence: TGTGCCAGCAGCCCCCCAGTGGGGGCAGATACGCAGTATTTT.